The entry below gives a single TCR beta chain sequence along with its context. Generated by immunoSEQ multiplex PCR, the TCRdb table keeps only in-frame clones and is missing some. The top ten clones hold under 6.5% of a sample with approximately 230,000 clones, 87% of them seen once. This sample is part of a study of blood T cell repertoires in COVID-19. Overall study: PBMCs, B-cell-depleted T cells, or T cells were the source of the cDNA or gDNA that made up the material.

Participants came from 24 US areas, aged about 18 to 95 years. Participants were placed into cohorts based on the clinical history they reported. The CDR3 is made up of 14 amino acids. V was pared by 5 bases and J by 6 bases, with 6 bases of the junction left unmatched. Per the germline V gene, CDR1 is LGHDT and CDR2 is YNNKEL (reference sequence). The V call is TRBV3-1 (or the pseudogene TRBV3-2), the J call TRBJ2-7, with 11 bases lining up with TRBD2. Sequences were obtained from PBMCs or T cells enriched from blood (not recorded which). The sequence was collected from a woman aged 25 to 39 with acute COVID-19. This CDR3 reads CASSSTSGSVEQYF. CDR3 bases: TGTGCCAGCAGCTCCACTAGCGGGAGCGTCGAGCAGTACTTC.